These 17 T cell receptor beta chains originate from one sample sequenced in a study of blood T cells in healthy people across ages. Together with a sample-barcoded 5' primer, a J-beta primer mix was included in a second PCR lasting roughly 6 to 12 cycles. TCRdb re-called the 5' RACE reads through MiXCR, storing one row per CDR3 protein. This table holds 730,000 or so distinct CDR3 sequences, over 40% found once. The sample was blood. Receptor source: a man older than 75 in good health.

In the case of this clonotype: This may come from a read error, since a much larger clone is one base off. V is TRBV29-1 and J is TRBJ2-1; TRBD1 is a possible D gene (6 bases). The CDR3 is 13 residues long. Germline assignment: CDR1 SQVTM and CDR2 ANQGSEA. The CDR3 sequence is CSVAGQLYNERFF. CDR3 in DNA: TGCAGCGTCGCTGGACAGTTATACAATGAGCGGTTCTTC.

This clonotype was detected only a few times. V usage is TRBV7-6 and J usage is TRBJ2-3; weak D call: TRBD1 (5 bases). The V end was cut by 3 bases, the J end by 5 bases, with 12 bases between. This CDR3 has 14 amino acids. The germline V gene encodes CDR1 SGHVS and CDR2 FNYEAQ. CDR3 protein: CASSFPGSKDTQYF. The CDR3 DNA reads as TGTGCCAGCAGCTTCCCAGGGTCCAAAGATACGCAGTATTTT.

The CDR3 nucleotides are TGTGCCAGCAGCCTTCAGGACAGGGAGGATCATGGCTACACCTTC. It codes for CASSLQDREDHGYTF. This chain connects TRBV3-1 to TRBJ1-2; 8 bases align to TRBD1. This CDR3 spans 15 amino acids. V gave up 4 bases and J gave up 6 bases; unmatched junction bases: 10. Germline values: CDR1 LGHDT, CDR2 YNNKEL (reference sequence). The full variable domain, completed using reference TRBV3-1 and TRBJ1-2, is DTAVSQTPKYLVTQMGNDKSIKCEQNLGHDTMYWYKQDSKKFLKIMFSYNNKELIINETVPNRFSPKSPDKAHLNLHINSLELGDSAVYFCASSLQDREDHGYTFGSGTRLTVV.

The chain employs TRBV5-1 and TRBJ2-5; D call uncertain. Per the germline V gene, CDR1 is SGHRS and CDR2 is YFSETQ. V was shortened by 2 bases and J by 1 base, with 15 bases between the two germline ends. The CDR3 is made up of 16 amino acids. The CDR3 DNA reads TGCGCCAGCAGCTTTGCCCCGGACGGGCCCCAAGAGACCCAGTACTTC. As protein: CASSFAPDGPQETQYF.

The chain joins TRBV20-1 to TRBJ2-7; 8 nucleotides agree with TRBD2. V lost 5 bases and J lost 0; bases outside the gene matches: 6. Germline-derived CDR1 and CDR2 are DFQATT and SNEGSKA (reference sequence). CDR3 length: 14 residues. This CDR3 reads CSAHSGTSSYEQYF. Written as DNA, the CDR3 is TGCAGTGCTCATAGCGGGACGAGCTCCTACGAGCAGTACTTC.

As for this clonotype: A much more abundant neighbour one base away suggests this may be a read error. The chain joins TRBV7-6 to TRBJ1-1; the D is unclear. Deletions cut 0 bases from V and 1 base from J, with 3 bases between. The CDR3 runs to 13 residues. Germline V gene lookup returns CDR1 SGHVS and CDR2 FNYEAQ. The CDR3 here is CASSLAPNTEAFF. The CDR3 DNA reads TGTGCCAGCAGCTTAGCACCGAACACTGAAGCTTTCTTT.

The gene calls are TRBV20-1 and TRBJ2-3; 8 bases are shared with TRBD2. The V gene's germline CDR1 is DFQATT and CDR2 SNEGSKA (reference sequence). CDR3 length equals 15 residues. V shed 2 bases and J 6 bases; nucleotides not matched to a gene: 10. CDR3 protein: CSARQSGRRADTQYF. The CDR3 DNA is TGCAGTGCTAGACAGAGCGGGAGAAGGGCGGATACGCAGTATTTT.

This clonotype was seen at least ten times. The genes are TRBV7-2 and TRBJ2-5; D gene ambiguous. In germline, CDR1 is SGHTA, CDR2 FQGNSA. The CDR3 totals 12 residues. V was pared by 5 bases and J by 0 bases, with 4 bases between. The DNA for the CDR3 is TGTGCCAGCAGCGCCGACCAAGAGACCCAGTACTTC. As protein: CASSADQETQYF.

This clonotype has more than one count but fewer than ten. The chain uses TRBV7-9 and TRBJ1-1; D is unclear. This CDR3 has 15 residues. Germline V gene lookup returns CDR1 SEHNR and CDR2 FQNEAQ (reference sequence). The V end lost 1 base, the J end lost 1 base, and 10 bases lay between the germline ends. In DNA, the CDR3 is TGTGCCAGCAGCTTAGAGGCCTCCCAGAACACTGAAGCTTTCTTT. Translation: CASSLEASQNTEAFF.

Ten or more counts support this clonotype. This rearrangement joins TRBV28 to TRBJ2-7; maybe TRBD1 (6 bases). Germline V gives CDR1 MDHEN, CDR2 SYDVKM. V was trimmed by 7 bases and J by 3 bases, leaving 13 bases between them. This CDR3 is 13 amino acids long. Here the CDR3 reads CASTWGQRYEQYF. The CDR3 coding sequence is TGTGCCAGCACATGGGGGCAGCGCTACGAGCAGTACTTC.

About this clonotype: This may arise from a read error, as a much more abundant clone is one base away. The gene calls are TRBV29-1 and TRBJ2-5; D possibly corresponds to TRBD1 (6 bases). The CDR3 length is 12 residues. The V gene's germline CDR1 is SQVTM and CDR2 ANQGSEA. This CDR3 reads CNANQGFDEQYF. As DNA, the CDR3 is TGCAACGCAAATCAGGGGTTTGATGAGCAGTACTTC. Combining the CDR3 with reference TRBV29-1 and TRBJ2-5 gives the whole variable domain SAVISQKPSRDICQRGTSLTIQCQVDSQVTMMFWYRQQPGQSLTLIATANQGSEATYESGFVIDKFPISRPNLTFSTLTVSNMSPEDSSIYLCNANQGFDEQYFGPGTRLLVL.

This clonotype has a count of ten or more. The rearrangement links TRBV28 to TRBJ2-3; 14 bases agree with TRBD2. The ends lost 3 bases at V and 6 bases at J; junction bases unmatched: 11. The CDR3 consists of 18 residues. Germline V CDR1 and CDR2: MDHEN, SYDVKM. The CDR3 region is CASSFRGTSGSKRDTQYF. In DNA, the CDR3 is TGTGCCAGCAGTTTCCGAGGGACTAGCGGGAGTAAGAGGGATACGCAGTATTTT.

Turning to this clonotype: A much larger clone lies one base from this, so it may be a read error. DNA for the CDR3: TGTGCCAGCAGTGGACGGTGGGAGCAGTACTTC. Protein product: CASSGRWEQYF. The chain carries TRBV6-1 and TRBJ2-7; unclear D gene. The CDR3 runs 11 residues. Looked up from germline, CDR1 is MNHNS and CDR2 is SASEGT. The ends were cut back, 4 bases at V and 7 bases at J, with 8 bases in the middle.

This chain's CDR3 is CASSVGDRGDTQYF. For the CDR3, the DNA is TGTGCCAGCAGCGTCGGGGACAGGGGAGATACGCAGTATTTT. This chain links TRBV7-9 with TRBJ2-3; 10 nucleotides agree with TRBD1. CDR3 length equals 14 residues. Trimming at V came to 5 bases and at J to 5 bases, leaving 4 bases not matched to a gene. CDR1 is SEHNR and CDR2 is FQNEAQ in the germline V gene (reference sequence).

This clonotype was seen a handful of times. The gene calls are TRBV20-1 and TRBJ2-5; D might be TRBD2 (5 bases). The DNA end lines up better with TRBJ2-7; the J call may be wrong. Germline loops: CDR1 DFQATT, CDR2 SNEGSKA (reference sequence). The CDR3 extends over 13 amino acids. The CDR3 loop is CSARSTFGDEQYF. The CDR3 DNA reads TGCAGTGCTAGGTCCACCTTCGGGGACGAGCAGTACTTC.

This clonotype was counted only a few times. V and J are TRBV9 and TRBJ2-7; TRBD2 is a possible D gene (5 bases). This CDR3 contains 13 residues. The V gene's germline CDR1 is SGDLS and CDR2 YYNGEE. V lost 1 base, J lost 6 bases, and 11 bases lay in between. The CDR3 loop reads CASSVQTKGEQYF. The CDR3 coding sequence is TGTGCCAGCAGCGTACAGACTAAGGGCGAGCAGTACTTC.

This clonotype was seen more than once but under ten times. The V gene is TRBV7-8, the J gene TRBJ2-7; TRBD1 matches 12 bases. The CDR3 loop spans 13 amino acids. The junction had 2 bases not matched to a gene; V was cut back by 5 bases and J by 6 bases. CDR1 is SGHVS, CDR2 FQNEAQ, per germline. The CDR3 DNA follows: TGTGCCAGCAGCCGGGACAGGGGGCTCGAGCAGTACTTC. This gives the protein CASSRDRGLEQYF.